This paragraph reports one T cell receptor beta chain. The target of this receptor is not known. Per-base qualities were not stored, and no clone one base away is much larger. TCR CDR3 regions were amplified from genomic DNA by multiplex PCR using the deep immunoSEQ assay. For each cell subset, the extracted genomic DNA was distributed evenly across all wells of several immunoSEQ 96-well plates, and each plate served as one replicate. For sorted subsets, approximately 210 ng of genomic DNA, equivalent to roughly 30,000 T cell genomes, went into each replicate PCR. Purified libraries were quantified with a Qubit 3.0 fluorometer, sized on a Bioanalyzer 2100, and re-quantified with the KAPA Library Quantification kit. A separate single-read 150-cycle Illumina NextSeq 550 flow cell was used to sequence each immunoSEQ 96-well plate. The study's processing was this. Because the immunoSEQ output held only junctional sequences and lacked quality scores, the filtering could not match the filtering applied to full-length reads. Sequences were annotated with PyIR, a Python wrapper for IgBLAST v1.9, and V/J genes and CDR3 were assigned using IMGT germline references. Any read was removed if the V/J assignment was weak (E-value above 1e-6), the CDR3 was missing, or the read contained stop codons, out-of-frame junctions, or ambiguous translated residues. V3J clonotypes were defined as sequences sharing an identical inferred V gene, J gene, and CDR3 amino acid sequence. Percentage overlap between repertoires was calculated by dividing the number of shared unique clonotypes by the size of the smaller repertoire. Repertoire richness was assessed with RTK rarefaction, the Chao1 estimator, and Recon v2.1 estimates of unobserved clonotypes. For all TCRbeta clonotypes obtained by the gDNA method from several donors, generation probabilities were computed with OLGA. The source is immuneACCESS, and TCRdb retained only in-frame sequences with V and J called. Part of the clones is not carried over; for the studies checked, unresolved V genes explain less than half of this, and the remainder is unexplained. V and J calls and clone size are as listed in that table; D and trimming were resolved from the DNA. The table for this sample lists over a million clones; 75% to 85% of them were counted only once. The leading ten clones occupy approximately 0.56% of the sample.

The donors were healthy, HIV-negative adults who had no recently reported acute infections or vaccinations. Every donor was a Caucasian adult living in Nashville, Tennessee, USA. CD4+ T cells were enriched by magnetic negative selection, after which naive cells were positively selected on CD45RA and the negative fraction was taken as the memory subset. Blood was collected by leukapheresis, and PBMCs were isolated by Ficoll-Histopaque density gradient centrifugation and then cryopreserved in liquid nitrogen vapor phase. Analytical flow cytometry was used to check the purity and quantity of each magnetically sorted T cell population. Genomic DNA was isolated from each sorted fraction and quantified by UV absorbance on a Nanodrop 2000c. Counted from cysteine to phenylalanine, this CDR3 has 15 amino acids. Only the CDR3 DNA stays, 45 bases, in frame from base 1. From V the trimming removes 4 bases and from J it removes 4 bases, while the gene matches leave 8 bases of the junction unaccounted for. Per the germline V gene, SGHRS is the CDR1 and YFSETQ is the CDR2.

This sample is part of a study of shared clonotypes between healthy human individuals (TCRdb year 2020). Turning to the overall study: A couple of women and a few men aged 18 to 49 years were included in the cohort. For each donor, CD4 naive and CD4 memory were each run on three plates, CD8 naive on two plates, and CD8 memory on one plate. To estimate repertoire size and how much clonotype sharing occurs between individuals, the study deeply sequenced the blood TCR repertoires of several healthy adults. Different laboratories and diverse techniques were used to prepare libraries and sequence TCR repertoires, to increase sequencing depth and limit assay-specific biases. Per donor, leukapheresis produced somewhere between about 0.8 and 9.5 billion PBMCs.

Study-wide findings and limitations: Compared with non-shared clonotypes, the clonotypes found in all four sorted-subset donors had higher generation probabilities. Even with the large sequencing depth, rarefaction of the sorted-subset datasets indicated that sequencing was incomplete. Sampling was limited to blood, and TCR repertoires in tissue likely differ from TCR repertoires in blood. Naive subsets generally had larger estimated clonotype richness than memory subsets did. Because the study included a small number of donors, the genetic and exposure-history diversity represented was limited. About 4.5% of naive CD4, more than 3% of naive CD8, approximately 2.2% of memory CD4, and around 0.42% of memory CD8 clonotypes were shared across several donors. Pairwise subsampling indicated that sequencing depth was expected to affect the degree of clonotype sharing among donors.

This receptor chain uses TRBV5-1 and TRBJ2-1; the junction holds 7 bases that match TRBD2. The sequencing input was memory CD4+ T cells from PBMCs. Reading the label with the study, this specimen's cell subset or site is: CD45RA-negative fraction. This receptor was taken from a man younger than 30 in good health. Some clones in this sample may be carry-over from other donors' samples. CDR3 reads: CASSPPSGTYNEQFF. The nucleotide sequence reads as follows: TGCGCCAGCAGCCCACCTAGCGGAACTTACAATGAGCAGTTCTTC.